This T cell receptor beta chain comes out of a study of T cell responses to AZD1222 COVID-19 vaccine (dated by TCRdb to the early 2020s). Broadly, across the study: AZD1222 recipients with second doses at about 4 weeks or about 12 weeks were pooled, because spike-specific TCR depth and breadth did not differ between schedules. Trial participants were enrolled into age subgroups of 18-55, 56-69 and 70-plus years, which contained 148, 28 and 57 TCR-sequenced participants, respectively. A total of 230 or so trial participants underwent TCR sequencing, of whom roughly 210 received two doses of AZD1222 and some 25 received two doses of the MenACWY control vaccine.

Overall study outcomes, separate from this receptor: The 56-69-year group was small, and its depth increase did not reach significance, likely because of low power. Conclusions about previously exposed vaccinees are limited because only six or seven AZD1222 recipients were SARS-CoV-2 seropositive at baseline. Nearly half of unique spike-specific TCRs reportedly recognized epitopes outside regions mutated in the B.1.351 and B.1.1.7 variants. After two AZD1222 doses, both the breadth and the depth of spike-specific TCRs were significantly higher than at day 0 and than in MenACWY recipients. Because no samples from the day 14 peak response were available, repertoires could be characterized only after the peak T cell response. Most participants were white British and females outnumbered males, and the authors suggested that clonal diversity may have been underestimated. Vaccine-associated CD4 TCRs spanned the whole spike protein, with dominant responses in regions 160-218 and 743-854.

The meaning of the sample's time point label: baseline before first vaccination. Samples from vaccinated people were obtained from the UK trials COV001 and COV002, which included a single-blind randomized controlled phase 2/3 trial of AZD1222 (ChAdOx1 nCoV-19) in healthy adults. For TCRbeta chain sequencing, PBMC samples were collected from trial participants at day 0 and at day 28 after the second dose. The CDR3 regions of human TCRbeta chains were subjected to immunosequencing. On the authors' methods: Repertoire TCRs were matched against a reference library of SARS-CoV-2-specific TCRs generated with the MIRA antigen-specificity platform. Breadth was defined as the fraction of unique TCRs that were SARS-CoV-2-associated, and depth was defined as the fraction of total T cells that were SARS-CoV-2-associated. Using the MIRA data, each spike-specific TCR was mapped to the spike region that the TCR reacts to and placed in a CD4 or CD8 class. Log10-transformed breadth and depth values were compared by one-way ANOVA with Sidak's multiple comparisons tests. TCRdb took this table from immuneACCESS and kept in-frame rearrangements with V and J called. Such tables lack part of the clones; where checked against another copy, unresolved V genes explain under half of the gap, and the rest is unexplained. V and J calls and clone size are given by that table; D and trimming were obtained from the DNA. The sample table holds some 120,000 clones, of which 70% to 90% were seen once. In total, the top ten clones hold roughly 1.7% of the sample.

V is cut back by 5 bases and J by 6 bases, with 4 bases in the junction unmatched. The CDR3 contains 15 residues, cysteine and phenylalanine counted. The kept DNA is CDR3 alone, 45 bases in frame from the first base. The germline V gene encodes CDR1 SGHAT and CDR2 FQNNGV. Comments on this clone: Its antigen is not yet known. Base-call qualities are not available, and no considerably larger clone is one nucleotide away.

Material: peripheral blood, obtained on day 0 of AZD1222 vaccination. The receptor's source is an adult in good health. The receptor chain draws on TRBV11-2 and TRBJ2-2, with 12 middle bases fitting TRBD2. The CDR3 in this case is CASSLGLAGSGELFF. Here is the DNA: TGTGCCAGCAGCCTTGGACTAGCGGGATCCGGGGAGCTGTTTTTT. Supplemented by the reference TRBV11-2 and TRBJ2-2 proteins around the CDR3, the complete variable domain is EAGVAQSPRYKIIEKRQSVAFWCNPISGHATLYWYQQILGQGPKLLIQFQNNGVVDDSQLPKDRFSAERLKGVDSTLKIQPAKLEDSAVYLCASSLGLAGSGELFFGEGSRLTVL.